This T cell receptor beta chain came from a study of sequential checkpoint blockade in melanoma. As for the study in general: First-line arms were nivolumab then ipilimumab, or the reverse, randomized 1:1. Matched biopsies came pretreatment and at week 13 for around 24 patients.

Measured with immunoSEQ multiplex PCR; TCRdb has only the in-frame clones, and not every one. The data show about 11,000 clones, around 28% seen once. Overall study results and limits: In arm A, pretreatment tumor clonality was associated with response. Tumor T-cell fraction and clonality correlated with PD-L1 and CD8+ counts.

This clone was detected a few times. Antigen unknown. The treatment was: randomized to nivolumab then ipilimumab (arm A) or the reverse (arm B). The material sequenced was tumor tissue (inferred from file names), taken from a patient given nivolumab and ipilimumab in sequence. The clonotype was recovered from a human donor with melanoma.

Here the CDR3 DNA reads TGTGCCAGCAGTGAATCTCTTGGCCGCGAGCAGTACTTC. Protein: CASSESLGREQYF. The chain employs TRBV6-4 and TRBJ2-7; D not certain. Germline assignment: CDR1 MRHNA and CDR2 SNTAGT. The V end was cut by 3 bases, the J end by 6 bases, with 12 bases between. The CDR3 has 13 residues.